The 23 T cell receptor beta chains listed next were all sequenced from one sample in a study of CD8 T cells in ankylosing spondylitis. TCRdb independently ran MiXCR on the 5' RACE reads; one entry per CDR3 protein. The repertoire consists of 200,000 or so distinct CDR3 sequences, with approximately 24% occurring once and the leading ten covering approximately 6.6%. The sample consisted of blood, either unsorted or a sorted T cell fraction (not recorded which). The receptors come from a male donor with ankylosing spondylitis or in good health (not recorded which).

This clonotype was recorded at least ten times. CDR3 amino acids: CASSQDLPYEQYF. CDR3 coding DNA: TGTGCCAGCAGCCAAGATCTCCCCTACGAGCAGTACTTC. V and J are TRBV3-1 and TRBJ2-7; no definite D call. Trimming pared 0 bases from V and 2 bases from J, leaving 5 bases between. In germline, CDR1 is LGHDT, CDR2 YNNKEL (reference sequence). There are 13 residues in the CDR3.

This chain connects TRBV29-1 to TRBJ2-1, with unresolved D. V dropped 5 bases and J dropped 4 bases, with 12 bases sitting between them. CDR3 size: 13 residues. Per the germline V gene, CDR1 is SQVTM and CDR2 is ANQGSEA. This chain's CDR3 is CSVYGLQYNEQFF. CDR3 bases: TGCAGCGTTTACGGGCTGCAATACAATGAGCAGTTCTTC.

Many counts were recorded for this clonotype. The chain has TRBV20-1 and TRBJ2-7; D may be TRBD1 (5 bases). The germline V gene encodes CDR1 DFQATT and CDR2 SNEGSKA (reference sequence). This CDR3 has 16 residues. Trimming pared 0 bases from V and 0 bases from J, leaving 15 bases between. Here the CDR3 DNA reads TGCAGTGCTAGAGATCATCGGCAGGGAAGCTCCTACGAGCAGTACTTC. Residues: CSARDHRQGSSYEQYF.

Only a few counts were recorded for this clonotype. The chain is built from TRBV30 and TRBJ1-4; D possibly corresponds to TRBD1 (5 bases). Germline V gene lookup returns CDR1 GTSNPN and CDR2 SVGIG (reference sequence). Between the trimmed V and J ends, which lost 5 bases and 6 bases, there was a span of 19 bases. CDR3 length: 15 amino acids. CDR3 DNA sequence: TGTGCCTGGGCCGGGGACGGCGGATTTGATGAAAAACTGTTTTTT. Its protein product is CAWAGDGGFDEKLFF.

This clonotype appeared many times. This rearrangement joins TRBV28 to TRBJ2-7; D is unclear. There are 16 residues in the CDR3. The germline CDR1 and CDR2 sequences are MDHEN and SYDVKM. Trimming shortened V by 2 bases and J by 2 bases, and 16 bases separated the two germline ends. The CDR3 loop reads CASSLATLANPYEQYF. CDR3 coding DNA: TGTGCCAGCAGTTTAGCGACTCTGGCCAATCCCTACGAGCAGTACTTC.

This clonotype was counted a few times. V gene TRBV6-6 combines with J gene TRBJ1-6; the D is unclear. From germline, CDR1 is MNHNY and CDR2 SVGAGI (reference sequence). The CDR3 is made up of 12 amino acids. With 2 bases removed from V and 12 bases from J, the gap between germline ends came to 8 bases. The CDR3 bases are TGTGCCAGCAGTTACACGGACCAACCCCTCCACTTT. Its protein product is CASSYTDQPLHF.

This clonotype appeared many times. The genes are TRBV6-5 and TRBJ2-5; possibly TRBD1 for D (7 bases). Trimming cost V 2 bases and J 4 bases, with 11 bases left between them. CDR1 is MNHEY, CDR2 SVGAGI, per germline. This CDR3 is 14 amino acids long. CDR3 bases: TGTGCCAGCAGTTACCCAGGGGGGCGAGAGACCCAGTACTTC. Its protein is CASSYPGGRETQYF.

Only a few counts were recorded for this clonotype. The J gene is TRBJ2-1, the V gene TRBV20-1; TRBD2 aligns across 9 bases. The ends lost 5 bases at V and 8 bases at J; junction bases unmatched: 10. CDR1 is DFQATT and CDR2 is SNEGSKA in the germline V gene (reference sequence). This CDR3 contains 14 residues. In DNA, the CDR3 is TGCAGTGCTCGTGGGGCGGGAGGGAGCTATGAGCAGTTCTTC. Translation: CSARGAGGSYEQFF.

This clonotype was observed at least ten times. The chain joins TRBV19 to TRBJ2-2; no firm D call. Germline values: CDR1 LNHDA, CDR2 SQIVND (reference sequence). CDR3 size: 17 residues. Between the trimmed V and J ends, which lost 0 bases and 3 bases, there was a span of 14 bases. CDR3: CASSIDRTGLYTGELFF. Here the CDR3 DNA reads TGTGCCAGTAGTATAGATCGGACCGGCCTGTACACCGGGGAGCTGTTTTTT.

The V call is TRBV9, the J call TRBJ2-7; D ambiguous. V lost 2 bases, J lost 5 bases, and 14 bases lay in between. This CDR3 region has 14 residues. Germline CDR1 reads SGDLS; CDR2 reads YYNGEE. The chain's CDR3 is CASSVEGYMDEQYF. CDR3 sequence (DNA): TGTGCCAGCAGCGTTGAAGGGTACATGGACGAGCAGTACTTC.

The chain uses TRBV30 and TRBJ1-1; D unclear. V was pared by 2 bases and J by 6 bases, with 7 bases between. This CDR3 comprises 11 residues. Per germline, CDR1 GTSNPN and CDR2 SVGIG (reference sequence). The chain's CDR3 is CAWSTRAEAFF. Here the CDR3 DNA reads TGTGCCTGGAGTACCCGGGCTGAAGCTTTCTTT. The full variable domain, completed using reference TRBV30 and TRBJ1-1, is SQTIHQWPATLVQPVGSPLSLECTVEGTSNPNLYWYRQAAGRGLQLLFYSVGIGQISSEVPQNLSASRPQDRQFILSSKKLLLSDSGFYLCAWSTRAEAFFGQGTRLTVV.

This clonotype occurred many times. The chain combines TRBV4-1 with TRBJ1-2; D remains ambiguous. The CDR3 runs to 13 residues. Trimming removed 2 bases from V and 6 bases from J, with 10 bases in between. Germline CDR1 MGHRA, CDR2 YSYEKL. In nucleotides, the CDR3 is TGCGCCAGCAGCCAACGGGTTGGGGATGGCTACACCTTC. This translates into CASSQRVGDGYTF.

The CDR3 region is CASSTADLGTEAFF. The CDR3 bases are TGTGCCAGCAGCACGGCGGATTTAGGCACTGAAGCTTTCTTT. This chain uses TRBV6-1 with TRBJ1-1; D gene ambiguous. CDR3 length equals 14 residues. The V end was cut by 6 bases, the J end by 4 bases, with 15 bases between. Looked up from germline, CDR1 is MNHNS and CDR2 is SASEGT.

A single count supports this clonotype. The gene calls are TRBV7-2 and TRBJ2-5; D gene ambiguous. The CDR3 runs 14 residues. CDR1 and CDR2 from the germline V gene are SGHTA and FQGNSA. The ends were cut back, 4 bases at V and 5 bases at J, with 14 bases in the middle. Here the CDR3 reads CASSSNLVGETQYF. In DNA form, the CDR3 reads TGTGCCAGCAGCTCCAATCTGGTGGGGGAGACCCAGTACTTC.

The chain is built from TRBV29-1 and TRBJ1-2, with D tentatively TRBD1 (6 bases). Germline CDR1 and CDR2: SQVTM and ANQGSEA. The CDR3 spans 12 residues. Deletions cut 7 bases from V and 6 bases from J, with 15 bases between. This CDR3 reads CSARGAGDGYTF. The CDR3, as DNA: TGCAGCGCAAGGGGGGCAGGGGATGGCTACACCTTC. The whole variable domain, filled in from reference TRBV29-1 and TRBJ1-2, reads SAVISQKPSRDICQRGTSLTIQCQVDSQVTMMFWYRQQPGQSLTLIATANQGSEATYESGFVIDKFPISRPNLTFSTLTVSNMSPEDSSIYLCSARGAGDGYTFGSGTRLTVV.

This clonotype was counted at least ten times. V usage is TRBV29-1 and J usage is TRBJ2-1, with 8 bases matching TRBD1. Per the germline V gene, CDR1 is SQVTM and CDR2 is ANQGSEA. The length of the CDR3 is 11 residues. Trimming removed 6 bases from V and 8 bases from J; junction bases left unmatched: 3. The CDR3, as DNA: TGCAGCGTAAAGACAGGGGATGAGCAGTTCTTC. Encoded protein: CSVKTGDEQFF.

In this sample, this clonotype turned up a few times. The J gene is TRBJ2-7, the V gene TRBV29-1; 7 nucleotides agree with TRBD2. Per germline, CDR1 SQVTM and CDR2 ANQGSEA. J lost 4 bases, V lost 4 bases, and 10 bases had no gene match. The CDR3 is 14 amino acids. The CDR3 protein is CSVALGPGGYEQYF. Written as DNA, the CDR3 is TGCAGCGTTGCCCTCGGTCCGGGGGGTTACGAGCAGTACTTC.

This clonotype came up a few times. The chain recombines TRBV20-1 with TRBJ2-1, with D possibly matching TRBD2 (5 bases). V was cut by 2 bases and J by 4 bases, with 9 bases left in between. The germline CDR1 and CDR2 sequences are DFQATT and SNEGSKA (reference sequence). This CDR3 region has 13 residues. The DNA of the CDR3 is TGCAGTGCTAGAAGCGGAGAGTACAATGAGCAGTTCTTC. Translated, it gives CSARSGEYNEQFF.

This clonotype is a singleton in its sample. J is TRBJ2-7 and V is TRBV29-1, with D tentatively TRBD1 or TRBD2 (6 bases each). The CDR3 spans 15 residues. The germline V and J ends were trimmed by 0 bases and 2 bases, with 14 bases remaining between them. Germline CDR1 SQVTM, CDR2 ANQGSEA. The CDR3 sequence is CSVEDRQDYTYEQYF. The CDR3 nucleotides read TGCAGCGTTGAAGATCGACAGGACTACACCTACGAGCAGTACTTC.

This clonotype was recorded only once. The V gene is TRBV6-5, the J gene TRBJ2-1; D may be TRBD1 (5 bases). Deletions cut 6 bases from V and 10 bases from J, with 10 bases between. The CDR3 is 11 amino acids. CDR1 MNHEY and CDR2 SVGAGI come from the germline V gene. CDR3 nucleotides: TGTGCCAGCAGCCACAGGTCCGAGCAGTTCTTC. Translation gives CASSHRSEQFF.

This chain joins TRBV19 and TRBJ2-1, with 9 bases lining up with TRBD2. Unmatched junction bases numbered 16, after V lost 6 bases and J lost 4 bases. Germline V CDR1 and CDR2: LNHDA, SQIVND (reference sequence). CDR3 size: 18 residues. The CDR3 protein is CASSTVPAREGRYNEQFF. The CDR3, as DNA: TGTGCCAGTAGCACGGTCCCTGCGCGGGAGGGAAGGTACAATGAGCAGTTCTTC.

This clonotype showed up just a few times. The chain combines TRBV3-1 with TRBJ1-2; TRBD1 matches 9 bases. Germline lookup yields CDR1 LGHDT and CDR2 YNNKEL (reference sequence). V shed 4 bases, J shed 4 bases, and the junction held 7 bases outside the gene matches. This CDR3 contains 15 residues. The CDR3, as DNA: TGTGCCAGCAGCCGGGACAGGGCTTCGGGCTATGGCTACACCTTC. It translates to CASSRDRASGYGYTF. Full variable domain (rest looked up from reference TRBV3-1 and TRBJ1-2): DTAVSQTPKYLVTQMGNDKSIKCEQNLGHDTMYWYKQDSKKFLKIMFSYNNKELIINETVPNRFSPKSPDKAHLNLHINSLELGDSAVYFCASSRDRASGYGYTFGSGTRLTVV.

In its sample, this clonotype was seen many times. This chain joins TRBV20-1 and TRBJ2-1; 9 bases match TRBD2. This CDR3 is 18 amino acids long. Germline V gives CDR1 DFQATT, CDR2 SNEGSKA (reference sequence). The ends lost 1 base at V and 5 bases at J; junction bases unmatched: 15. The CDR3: CSARGHELRGRVNNEQFF. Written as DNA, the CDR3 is TGCAGTGCTAGAGGGCACGAGCTCCGCGGGAGGGTTAACAATGAGCAGTTCTTC.